This section outlines one T cell receptor beta chain sequence together with its context. The germline CDR1 and CDR2 sequences are SGHRS and YFSETQ. V was clipped by 1 base and J by 6 bases, with 16 bases between them. This CDR3 comprises 15 residues. The data belong to a study of identical twins. Through template switching, a universal primer site was introduced, and the cDNA contained unique molecular identifiers. One entry per CDR3 protein, called by TCRdb with MiXCR from the 5' RACE reads. This sample has 700,000 to 950,000 distinct CDR3 sequences, with 9% to 15% found just once. The data were also submitted as part of a second study, on yellow fever vaccine responses in identical twins.

This chain links TRBV5-1 with TRBJ1-2, with D perhaps TRBD1 (6 bases). The clonotype originates from a woman between 18 and 29 years old in good health. Sequenced: PBMCs. CDR3 DNA sequence: TGCGCCAGCAGCTTGATTGGGGGCCCTAAGGATGGCTACACCTTC. Its translation is CASSLIGGPKDGYTF.